Following are 18 T cell receptor beta chains from one sample sequenced in a study of identical twins. TCRdb used MiXCR to reprocess the 5' RACE reads, holding one entry per CDR3 protein. The sample holds a few hundred thousand distinct CDR3 sequences, 9.6% seen once. The data were also submitted as part of a second study, on yellow fever vaccine responses in identical twins.

The specimen sequenced was PBMCs. Source of these receptors: a woman in her late teens or twenties in good health.

The chain's CDR3 is CASSLAPSGGGYTF. The DNA of the CDR3 is TGTGCCAGCAGCTTAGCGCCGTCAGGGGGTGGCTACACCTTC. The gene calls are TRBV7-2 and TRBJ1-2, with 7 bases lining up with TRBD1. Looked up from germline, CDR1 is SGHTA and CDR2 is FQGNSA. The CDR3 has 14 residues. Trimming at V came to 0 bases and at J to 7 bases, leaving 5 bases not matched to a gene.

This clonotype was found many times. The chain links TRBV20-1 to TRBJ1-2; unclear D gene. Germline CDR1 DFQATT, CDR2 SNEGSKA (reference sequence). CDR3 length: 12 amino acids. V gave up 5 bases and J gave up 4 bases, with 11 bases separating them. The CDR3 DNA reads TGCAGTGCTGAGACCAGAGTCTATGGCTACACCTTC. Translating gives CSAETRVYGYTF.

This chain links TRBV3-1 with TRBJ2-3, with D possibly matching TRBD1 (6 bases). Trimming took 3 bases from V and 2 from J, leaving 15 bases between them. The CDR3 runs to 16 residues. Germline V lookup: CDR1 LGHDT, CDR2 YNNKEL (reference sequence). As DNA, the CDR3 is TGTGCCAGCAGCCACCTGCCACGGACAGCCACAGATACGCAGTATTTT. It codes for CASSHLPRTATDTQYF.

This clonotype was observed a few times. The V gene is TRBV10-3, the J gene TRBJ2-7; 11 bases map to TRBD2. The length of the CDR3 is 16 residues. Germline lookup yields CDR1 ENHRY and CDR2 SYGVKD. The V and J ends lost 1 base and 3 bases, in that order; junction bases with no gene match: 5. The chain's CDR3 is CAISELVGTSGYEQYF. The CDR3 region has the DNA TGTGCCATCAGTGAGTTAGTTGGGACTAGCGGCTACGAGCAGTACTTC.

This clonotype was recorded many times. The V gene is TRBV12-3 or TRBV12-4, the J gene TRBJ2-1; 7 positions match TRBD1. Losses at the gene ends were 7 bases for V and 9 bases for J; bases not matched to a gene: 6. This CDR3 region has 12 residues. This chain's CDR3 is CASTSGQVEQFF. CDR3 DNA sequence: TGTGCCAGCACTTCAGGACAGGTTGAGCAGTTCTTC.

This clonotype was seen ten or more times. The chain combines TRBV7-8 with TRBJ2-7, with no clear D. Germline assignment: CDR1 SGHVS and CDR2 FQNEAQ. Trimming cost V 7 bases and J 2 bases, with 12 bases left between them. The CDR3 is made up of 13 amino acids. CDR3 bases: TGTGCCAGCAACCCGCCACTTGCCTACGAGCAGTACTTC. Amino acids: CASNPPLAYEQYF.

This CDR3 is CASSLQGLAGGANTGELFF. DNA for the CDR3: TGCGCCAGCAGCTTACAAGGACTAGCGGGGGGCGCGAACACCGGGGAGCTGTTTTTT. The rearrangement links TRBV5-1 to TRBJ2-2; TRBD2 matches at 14 bases. The J segment lost 0 bases and the V segment lost 2 bases, leaving 6 bases of the junction unmatched. CDR1 and CDR2 (germline): SGHRS, YFSETQ. The CDR3 contains 19 residues.

Only a few counts were recorded for this clonotype. This rearrangement joins TRBV4-3 to TRBJ2-7; 7 bases fit TRBD2. This CDR3 is built from 16 residues. The V segment lost 0 bases and the J segment 4 bases; nucleotides outside the gene matches: 9. CDR1 is LGHNA, CDR2 YSLEER, per germline. The CDR3 nucleotides read TGCGCCAGCAGCCAAGATCTGGCGGGGAGGGCGTACGAGCAGTACTTC. Amino acids: CASSQDLAGRAYEQYF.

Ten or more counts support this clonotype. The chain links TRBV20-1 to TRBJ2-1; D may correspond to TRBD1 or TRBD2 (6 bases each). Trimming took off 2 bases at V and 8 bases at J, with 13 bases between the two ends. Looked up from germline, CDR1 is DFQATT and CDR2 is SNEGSKA (reference sequence). The CDR3 is 13 residues long. The CDR3 loop reads CSARKGGQDEQFF. The CDR3 bases are TGCAGTGCTAGAAAGGGGGGTCAAGATGAGCAGTTCTTC.

The V gene is TRBV27, the J gene TRBJ2-3; TRBD2 might be the D (7 bases). This CDR3 region has 15 residues. Trimming stripped 6 bases from V and 2 bases from J, with 15 bases between. Germline loops: CDR1 MNHEY, CDR2 SMNVEV (reference sequence). The CDR3 region has the DNA TGTGCCAGCAGACCGCCGGGGGGCTTCACAGATACGCAGTATTTT. Translating gives CASRPPGGFTDTQYF.

This clonotype was counted ten times or more. The V and J genes are TRBV5-1 and TRBJ2-3; D assignment may be TRBD1 or TRBD2 (6 bases each). CDR3 length equals 16 residues. From germline, CDR1 is SGHRS and CDR2 YFSETQ. The V end was cut by 3 bases, the J end by 4 bases, with 18 bases between. Written as DNA, the CDR3 is TGCGCCAGCAGCTCGGGAGACCGAGGGGGATCAGATACGCAGTATTTT. Translating gives CASSSGDRGGSDTQYF.

This clonotype has a handful of counts. This chain links TRBV20-1 with TRBJ2-7; 11 bases align to TRBD2. This CDR3 is built from 15 residues. Germline CDR1 is DFQATT and CDR2 is SNEGSKA (reference sequence). V lost 2 bases and J lost 2; bases outside the gene matches: 5. CDR3 DNA sequence: TGCAGTGCTAGATCTCTACTAGCGGGAGCCTACGAGCAGTACTTC. Translation: CSARSLLAGAYEQYF.

This clonotype was recorded a few times. V is TRBV11-2 and J is TRBJ2-7; TRBD1 matches at 9 bases. There are 15 residues in the CDR3. The V and J ends lost 2 bases and 2 bases, in that order; junction bases with no gene match: 4. Germline V gene data show CDR1 as SGHAT and CDR2 as FQNNGV. The CDR3 loop reads CASSLIRTGAYEQYF. Written as DNA, the CDR3 is TGTGCCAGCAGCTTAATAAGGACAGGGGCCTACGAGCAGTACTTC.

The chain uses TRBV10-3 and TRBJ2-1; TRBD2 matches 12 bases. Trimming cost V 3 bases and J 8 bases; bases outside gene matches: 5. The germline gives CDR1 ENHRY, CDR2 SYGVKD. This CDR3 has 15 amino acids. CDR3 coding DNA: TGTGCCATCAGTGAACTAGCGGGAGGACCATATGAGCAGTTCTTC. This translates into CAISELAGGPYEQFF.

This clonotype was seen only a few times. In DNA form, the CDR3 reads TGTGCCAGCAGCCCCGGATCTGGGGGTTCGGATACGCAGTATTTT. This codes for CASSPGSGGSDTQYF. V is TRBV7-9 and J is TRBJ2-3; possibly TRBD1 or TRBD2 for D (5 bases each). Trimming left V 5 bases short and J 6 bases short, with 18 bases between. Germline CDR1 reads SEHNR; CDR2 reads FQNEAQ (reference sequence). The CDR3 runs to 15 residues.

The chain has TRBV12-3 or TRBV12-4 and TRBJ2-7, with no clear D. The length of the CDR3 is 11 residues. Deletions cut 6 bases from V and 8 bases from J, with 11 bases between. The DNA of the CDR3 is TGTGCCAGCAGCCAAGATCGCAAGCAGTACTTC. Amino acids: CASSQDRKQYF.

The sample holds a few counts of this clonotype. V gene TRBV9 combines with J gene TRBJ2-5; TRBD2 agrees at 7 bases. Germline values: CDR1 SGDLS, CDR2 YYNGEE. The CDR3 is 15 amino acids. Trimming at V came to 3 bases and at J to 1 base, leaving 6 bases not matched to a gene. CDR3 DNA sequence: TGTGCCAGCAGCGACCGGGGACTACCCCAAGAGACCCAGTACTTC. Its translation is CASSDRGLPQETQYF. Based on the CDR3 plus reference TRBV9 and TRBJ2-5, the full variable domain is DSGVTQTPKHLITATGQRVTLRCSPRSGDLSVYWYQQSLDQGLQFLIQYYNGEERAKGNILERFSAQQFPDLHSELNLSSLELGDSALYFCASSDRGLPQETQYFGPGTRLLVL.

The chain joins TRBV7-9 to TRBJ2-4, with D possibly TRBD1 on 7 matching bases. Germline V lookup: CDR1 SEHNR, CDR2 FQNEAQ (reference sequence). The CDR3 length is 12 residues. V shed 8 bases and J shed 10 bases, with 15 bases lying between them. The CDR3 coding sequence is TGTGCCAGCCGTTCAGGGGGGTCTATTCAGTACTTC. Residues: CASRSGGSIQYF.